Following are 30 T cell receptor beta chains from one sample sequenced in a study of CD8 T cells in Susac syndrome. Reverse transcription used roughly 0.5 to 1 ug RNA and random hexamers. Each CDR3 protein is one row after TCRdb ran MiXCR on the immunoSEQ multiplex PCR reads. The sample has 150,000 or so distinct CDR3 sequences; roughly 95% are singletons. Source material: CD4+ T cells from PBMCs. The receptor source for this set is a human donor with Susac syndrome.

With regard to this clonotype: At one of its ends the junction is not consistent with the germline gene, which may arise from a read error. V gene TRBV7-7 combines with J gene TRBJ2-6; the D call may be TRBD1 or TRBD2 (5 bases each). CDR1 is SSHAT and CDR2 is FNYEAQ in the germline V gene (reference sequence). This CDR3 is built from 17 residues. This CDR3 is CASSLGRAGAGANVLTF. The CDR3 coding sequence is TGTGCCAGCAGCTTGGGTCGGGCCGGGGCTGGAGCCAACGTCCTGACTTTC.

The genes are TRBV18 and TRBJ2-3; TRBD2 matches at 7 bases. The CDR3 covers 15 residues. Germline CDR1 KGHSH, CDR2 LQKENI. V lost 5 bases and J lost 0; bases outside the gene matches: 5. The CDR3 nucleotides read TGTGCCAGCTCATCGGCGGGGGAGAGCACAGATACGCAGTATTTT. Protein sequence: CASSSAGESTDTQYF.

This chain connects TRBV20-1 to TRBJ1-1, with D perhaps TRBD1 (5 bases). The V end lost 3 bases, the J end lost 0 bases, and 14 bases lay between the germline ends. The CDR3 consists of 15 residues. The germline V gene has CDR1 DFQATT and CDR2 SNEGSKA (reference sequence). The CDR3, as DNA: TGCAGTGCTAGTAAATCGGGGACCTTGAACACTGAAGCTTTCTTT. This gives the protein CSASKSGTLNTEAFF.

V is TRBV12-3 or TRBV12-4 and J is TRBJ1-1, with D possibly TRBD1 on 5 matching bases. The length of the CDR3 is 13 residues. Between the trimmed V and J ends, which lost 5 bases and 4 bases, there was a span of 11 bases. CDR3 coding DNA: TGTGCCAGCAGTCACGGGGGAGGCACTGAAGCTTTCTTT. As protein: CASSHGGGTEAFF.

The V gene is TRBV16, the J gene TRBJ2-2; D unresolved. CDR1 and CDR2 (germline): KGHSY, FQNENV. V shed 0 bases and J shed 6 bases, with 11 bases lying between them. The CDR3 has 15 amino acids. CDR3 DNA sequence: TGTGCCAGCAGCCAATCAGCATTTATGGCCGGGGAGCTGTTTTTT. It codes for CASSQSAFMAGELFF.

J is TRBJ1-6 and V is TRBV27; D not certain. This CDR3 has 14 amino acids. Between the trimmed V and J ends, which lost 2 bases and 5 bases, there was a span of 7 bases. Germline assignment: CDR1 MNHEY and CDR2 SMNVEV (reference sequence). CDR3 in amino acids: CASSLPGDNSPLHF. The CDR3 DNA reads TGTGCCAGCAGTTTACCAGGTGATAATTCACCCCTCCACTTT.

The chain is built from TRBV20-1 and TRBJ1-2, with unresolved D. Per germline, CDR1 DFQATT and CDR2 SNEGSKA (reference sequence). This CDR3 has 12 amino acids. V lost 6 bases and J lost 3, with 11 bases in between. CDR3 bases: TGCAGTGCCCCGGACGGCCACTATGGCTACACCTTC. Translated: CSAPDGHYGYTF.

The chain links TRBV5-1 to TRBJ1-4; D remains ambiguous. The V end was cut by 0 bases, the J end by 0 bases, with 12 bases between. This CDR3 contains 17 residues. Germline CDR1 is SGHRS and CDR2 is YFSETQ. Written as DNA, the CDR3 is TGCGCCAGCAGCTTGGGACACGGACCGCCAACTAATGAAAAACTGTTTTTT. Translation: CASSLGHGPPTNEKLFF.

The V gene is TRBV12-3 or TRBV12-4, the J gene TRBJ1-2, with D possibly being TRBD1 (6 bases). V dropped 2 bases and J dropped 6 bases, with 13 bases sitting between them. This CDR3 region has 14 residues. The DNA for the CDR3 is TGTGCCAGCAGTTTAAAGTTGGGGGGCAATGGCTACACCTTC. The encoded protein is CASSLKLGGNGYTF.

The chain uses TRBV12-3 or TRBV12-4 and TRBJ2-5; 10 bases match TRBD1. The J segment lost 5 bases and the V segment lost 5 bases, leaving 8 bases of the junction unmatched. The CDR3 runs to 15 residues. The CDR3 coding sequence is TGTGCCAGCAGTCCCGGGACAGGGGTGGACGAGACCCAGTACTTC. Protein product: CASSPGTGVDETQYF.

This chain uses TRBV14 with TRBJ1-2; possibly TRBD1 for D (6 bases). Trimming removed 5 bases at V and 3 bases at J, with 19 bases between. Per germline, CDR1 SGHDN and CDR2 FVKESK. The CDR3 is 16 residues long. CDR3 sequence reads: CASSYYSRGGDYGYTF. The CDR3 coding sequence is TGTGCCAGCAGCTACTACTCCAGGGGAGGAGACTATGGCTACACCTTC.

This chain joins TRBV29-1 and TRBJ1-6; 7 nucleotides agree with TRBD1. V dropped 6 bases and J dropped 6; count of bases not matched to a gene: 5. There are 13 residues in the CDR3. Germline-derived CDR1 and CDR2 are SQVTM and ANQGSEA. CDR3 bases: TGCAGCGTCCGGGACAGACCTAATTCACCCCTCCACTTT. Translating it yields CSVRDRPNSPLHF.

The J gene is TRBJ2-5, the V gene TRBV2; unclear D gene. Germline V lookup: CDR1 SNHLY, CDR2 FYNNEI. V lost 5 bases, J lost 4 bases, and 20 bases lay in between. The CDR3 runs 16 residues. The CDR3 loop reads CASSTGDGTTAETQYF. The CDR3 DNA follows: TGTGCCAGCAGTACCGGAGACGGAACCACGGCAGAGACCCAGTACTTC. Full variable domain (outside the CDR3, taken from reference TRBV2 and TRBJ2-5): EPEVTQTPSHQVTQMGQEVILRCVPISNHLYFYWYRQILGQKVEFLVSFYNNEISEKSEIFDDQFSVERPDGSNFTLKIRSTKLEDSAMYFCASSTGDGTTAETQYFGPGTRLLVL.

CDR3 nucleotides: TGTGCCAGCAGCGTGGGGGTAGCGGACTTCCAAGAGACCCAGTACTTC. This sequence encodes CASSVGVADFQETQYF. This chain links TRBV14 with TRBJ2-5; D perhaps matches TRBD2 (6 bases). The length of the CDR3 is 16 residues. CDR1 is SGHDN and CDR2 is FVKESK in the germline V gene. Deletions cut 5 bases from V and 1 base from J, with 17 bases between.

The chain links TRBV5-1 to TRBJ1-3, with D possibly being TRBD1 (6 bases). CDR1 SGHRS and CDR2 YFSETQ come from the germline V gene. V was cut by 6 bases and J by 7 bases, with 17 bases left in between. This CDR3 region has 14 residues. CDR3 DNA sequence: TGCGCCAGCACGAGTGGGGGGCGCGGGAACACCATATATTTT. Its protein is CASTSGGRGNTIYF.

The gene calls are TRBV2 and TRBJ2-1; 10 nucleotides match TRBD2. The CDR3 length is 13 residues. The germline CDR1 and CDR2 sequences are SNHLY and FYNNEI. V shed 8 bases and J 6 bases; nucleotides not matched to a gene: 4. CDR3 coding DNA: TGTGCCAGCCTTGAGCGGGGGGGCAATGAGCAGTTCTTC. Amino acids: CASLERGGNEQFF. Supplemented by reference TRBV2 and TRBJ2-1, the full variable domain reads EPEVTQTPSHQVTQMGQEVILRCVPISNHLYFYWYRQILGQKVEFLVSFYNNEISEKSEIFDDQFSVERPDGSNFTLKIRSTKLEDSAMYFCASLERGGNEQFFGPGTRLTVL.

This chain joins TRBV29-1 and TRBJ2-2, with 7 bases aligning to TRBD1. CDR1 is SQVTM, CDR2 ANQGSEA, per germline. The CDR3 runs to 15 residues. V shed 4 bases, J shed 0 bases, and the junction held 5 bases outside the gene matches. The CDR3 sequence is CSVAGQPANTGELFF. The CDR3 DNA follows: TGCAGCGTTGCGGGACAGCCCGCGAACACCGGGGAGCTGTTTTTT.

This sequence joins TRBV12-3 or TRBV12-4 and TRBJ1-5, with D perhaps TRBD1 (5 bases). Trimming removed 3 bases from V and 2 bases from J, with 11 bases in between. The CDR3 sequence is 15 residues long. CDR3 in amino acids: CASSFQGYGNQPQHF. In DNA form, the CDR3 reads TGTGCCAGCAGTTTTCAGGGTTACGGCAATCAGCCCCAGCATTTT.

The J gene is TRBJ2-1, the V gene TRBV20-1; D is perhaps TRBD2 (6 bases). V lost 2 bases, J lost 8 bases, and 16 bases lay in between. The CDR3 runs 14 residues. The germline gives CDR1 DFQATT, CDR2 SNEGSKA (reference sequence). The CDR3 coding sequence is TGCAGTGCTAGATCCCGACTAGTCGGATATGAGCAGTTCTTC. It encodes CSARSRLVGYEQFF.

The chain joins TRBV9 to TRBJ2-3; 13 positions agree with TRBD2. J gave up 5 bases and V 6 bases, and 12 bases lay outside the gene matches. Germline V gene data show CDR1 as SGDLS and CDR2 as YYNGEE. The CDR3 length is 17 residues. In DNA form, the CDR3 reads TGTGCCAGCAAGTCCGGGACTAGCGGGGCCGCGGGAGATACGCAGTATTTT. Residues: CASKSGTSGAAGDTQYF.

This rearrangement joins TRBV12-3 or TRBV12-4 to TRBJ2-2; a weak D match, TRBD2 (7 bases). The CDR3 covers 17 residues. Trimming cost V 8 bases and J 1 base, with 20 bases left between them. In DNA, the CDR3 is TGTGCCAGCGGAGGGACGGGGGGCCGAAAGAACACCGGGGAGCTGTTTTTT. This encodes CASGGTGGRKNTGELFF.

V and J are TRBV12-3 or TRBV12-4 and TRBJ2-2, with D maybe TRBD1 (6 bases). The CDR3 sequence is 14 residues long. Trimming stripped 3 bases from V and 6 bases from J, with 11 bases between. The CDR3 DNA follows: TGTGCCAGCAGTTTGCAGGGACACGCCGGGGAGCTGTTTTTT. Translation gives CASSLQGHAGELFF.

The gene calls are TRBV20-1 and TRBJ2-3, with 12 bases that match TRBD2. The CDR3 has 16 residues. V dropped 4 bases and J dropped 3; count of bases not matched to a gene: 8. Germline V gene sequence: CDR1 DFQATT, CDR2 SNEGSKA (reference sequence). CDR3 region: CSANPLAGGRTDTQYF. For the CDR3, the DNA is TGCAGTGCTAACCCACTAGCGGGGGGTAGAACAGATACGCAGTATTTT.

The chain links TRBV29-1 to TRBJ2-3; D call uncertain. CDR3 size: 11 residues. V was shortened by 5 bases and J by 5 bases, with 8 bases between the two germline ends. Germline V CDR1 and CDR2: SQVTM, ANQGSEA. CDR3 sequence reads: CSVTLGDTQYF. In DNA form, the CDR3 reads TGCAGCGTTACGTTAGGAGATACGCAGTATTTT.

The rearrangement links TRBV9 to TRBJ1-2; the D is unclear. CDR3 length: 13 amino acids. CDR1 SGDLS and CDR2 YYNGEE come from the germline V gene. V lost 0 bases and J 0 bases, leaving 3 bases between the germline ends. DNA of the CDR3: TGTGCCAGCAGCGTAGAGCCTAACTATGGCTACACCTTC. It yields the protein CASSVEPNYGYTF.

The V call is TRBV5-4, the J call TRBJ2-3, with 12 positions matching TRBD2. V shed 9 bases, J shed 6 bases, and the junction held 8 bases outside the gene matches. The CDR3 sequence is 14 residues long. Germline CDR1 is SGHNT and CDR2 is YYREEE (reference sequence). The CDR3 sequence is CAISLAGGKDTQYF. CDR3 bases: TGTGCCATCTCACTAGCGGGGGGCAAGGATACGCAGTATTTT.

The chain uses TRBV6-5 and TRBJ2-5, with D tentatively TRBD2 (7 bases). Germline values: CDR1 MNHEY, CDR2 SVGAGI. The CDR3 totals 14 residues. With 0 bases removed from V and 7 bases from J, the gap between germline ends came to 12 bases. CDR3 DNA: TGTGCCAGCAGTTACTCGGGAGGGGGACGGACCCAGTACTTC. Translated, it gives CASSYSGGGRTQYF.

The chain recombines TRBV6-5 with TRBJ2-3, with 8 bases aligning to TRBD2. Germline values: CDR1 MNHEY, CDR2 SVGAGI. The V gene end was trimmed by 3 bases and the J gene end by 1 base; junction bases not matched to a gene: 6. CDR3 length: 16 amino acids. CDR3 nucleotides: TGTGCCAGCAGTTATGGCGGGGGGCGGGGCACAGATACGCAGTATTTT. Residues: CASSYGGGRGTDTQYF.

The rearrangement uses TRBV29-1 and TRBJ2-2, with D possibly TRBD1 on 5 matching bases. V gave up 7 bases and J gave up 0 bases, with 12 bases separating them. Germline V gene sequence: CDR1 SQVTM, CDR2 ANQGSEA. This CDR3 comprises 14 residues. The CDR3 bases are TGCAGCGGCGGCAGGGATTCGAACACCGGGGAGCTGTTTTTT. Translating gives CSGGRDSNTGELFF.

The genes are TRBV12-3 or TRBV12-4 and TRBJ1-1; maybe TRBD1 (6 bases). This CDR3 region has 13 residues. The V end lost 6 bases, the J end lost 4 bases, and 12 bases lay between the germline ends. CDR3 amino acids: CASRIRTVTEAFF. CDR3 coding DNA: TGTGCCAGCAGGATCCGGACAGTCACTGAAGCTTTCTTT.